The entry below describes one TCR beta chain. Profiled with immunoSEQ multiplex PCR; TCRdb holds only in-frame clones, not every one. The sample has tens of thousands of clones, more than 60% seen once. This entry belongs to a study of blood T cell repertoires in COVID-19. The source is a woman older than 75 with active or convalescent COVID-19. Sequencing was carried out using peripheral blood.

CDR3 sequence reads: CASSWTVMNTEAFF. The CDR3 region has the DNA TGTGCCAGCAGTTGGACAGTAATGAACACTGAAGCTTTCTTT. V usage is TRBV6-5 and J usage is TRBJ1-1, with a tentative D call TRBD1 (6 bases). This CDR3 contains 14 residues. V lost 4 bases and J lost 0, with 9 bases in between. The germline CDR1 and CDR2 sequences are MNHEY and SVGAGI.